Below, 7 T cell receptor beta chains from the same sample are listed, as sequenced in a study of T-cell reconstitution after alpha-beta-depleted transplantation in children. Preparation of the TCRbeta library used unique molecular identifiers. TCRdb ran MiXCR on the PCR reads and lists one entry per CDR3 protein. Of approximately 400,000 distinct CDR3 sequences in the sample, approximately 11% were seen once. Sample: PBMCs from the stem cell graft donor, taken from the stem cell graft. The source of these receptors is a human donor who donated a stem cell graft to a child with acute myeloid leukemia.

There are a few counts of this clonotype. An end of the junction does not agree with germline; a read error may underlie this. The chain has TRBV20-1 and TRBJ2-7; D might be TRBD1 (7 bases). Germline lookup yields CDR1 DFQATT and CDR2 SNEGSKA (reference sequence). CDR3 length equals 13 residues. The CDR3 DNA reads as TGCAGTGCTCCGCACCCTACAGGGGCGGACTATCTCTTC. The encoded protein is CSAPHPTGADYLF.

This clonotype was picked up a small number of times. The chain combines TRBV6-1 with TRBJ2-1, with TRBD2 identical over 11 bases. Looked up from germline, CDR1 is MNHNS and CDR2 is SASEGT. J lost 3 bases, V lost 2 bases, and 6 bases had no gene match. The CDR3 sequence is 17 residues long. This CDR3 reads CASSELFGTSGYNEQFF. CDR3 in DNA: TGTGCCAGCAGTGAATTATTCGGGACTAGCGGCTACAATGAGCAGTTCTTC.

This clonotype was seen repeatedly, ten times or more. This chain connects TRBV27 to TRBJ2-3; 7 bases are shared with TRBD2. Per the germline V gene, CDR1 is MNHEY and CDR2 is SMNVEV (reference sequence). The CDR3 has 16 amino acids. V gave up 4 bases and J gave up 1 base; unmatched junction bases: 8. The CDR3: CASSYGGAGGTDTQYF. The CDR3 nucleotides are TGTGCCAGCAGTTATGGAGGGGCGGGAGGCACAGATACGCAGTATTTT.

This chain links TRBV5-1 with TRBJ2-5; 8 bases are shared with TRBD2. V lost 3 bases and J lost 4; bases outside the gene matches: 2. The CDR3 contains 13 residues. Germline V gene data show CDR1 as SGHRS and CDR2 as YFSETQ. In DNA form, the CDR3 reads TGCGCCAGCAGCTACCTAGCGGGAGAGACCCAGTACTTC. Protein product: CASSYLAGETQYF.

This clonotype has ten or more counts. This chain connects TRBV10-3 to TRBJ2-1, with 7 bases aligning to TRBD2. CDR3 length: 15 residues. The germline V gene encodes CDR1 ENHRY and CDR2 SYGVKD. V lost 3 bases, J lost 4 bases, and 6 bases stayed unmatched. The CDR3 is CAISEGRDYYNEQFF. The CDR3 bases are TGTGCCATCAGTGAAGGCAGGGACTATTACAATGAGCAGTTCTTC.

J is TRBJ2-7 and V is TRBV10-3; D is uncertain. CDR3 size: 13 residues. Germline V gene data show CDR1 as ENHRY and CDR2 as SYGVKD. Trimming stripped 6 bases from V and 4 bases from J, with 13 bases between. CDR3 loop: CAIRASGEYEQYV. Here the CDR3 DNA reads TGTGCCATCAGGGCCTCCGGAGAATACGAGCAGTACGTC.

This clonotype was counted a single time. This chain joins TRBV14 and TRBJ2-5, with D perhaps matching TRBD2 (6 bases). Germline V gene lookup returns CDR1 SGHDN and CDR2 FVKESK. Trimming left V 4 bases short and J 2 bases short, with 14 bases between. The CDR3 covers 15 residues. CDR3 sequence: CASSLNSGSQETQYF. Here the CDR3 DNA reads TGTGCCAGCAGCCTAAATAGCGGTTCTCAAGAGACCCAGTACTTC.